The next 28 T cell receptor beta chains were all read from a single sample in a study of technical replicates of blood from several donors. Profiling relied on immunoSEQ multiplex PCR, and the TCRdb table lists in-frame clones only, not all of them. Among more than 70,000 clones listed, around 97% were seen once. The specimen was T cells isolated from PBMCs. The receptors derive from a human donor in good health.

The rearrangement uses TRBV11-3 and TRBJ1-1; 7 bases map to TRBD1. V dropped 3 bases and J dropped 3; count of bases not matched to a gene: 13. Per the germline V gene, CDR1 is SGHNT and CDR2 is YENEEA. The CDR3 has 17 residues. This CDR3 is CASSFGQALGVDTEAFF. CDR3 nucleotide sequence: TGTGCCAGCAGCTTTGGACAGGCCCTCGGTGTTGACACTGAAGCTTTCTTT.

The rearrangement joins TRBV12-5 to TRBJ2-1; D is possibly TRBD1 (6 bases). Germline CDR1 LGHNT, CDR2 FRNRAP. The CDR3 is made up of 17 amino acids. Between the trimmed V and J ends, which lost 0 bases and 4 bases, there was a span of 16 bases. The CDR3 DNA follows: TGTGCTAGTGGTTTGGTACTATCAGGGGCAGCATACAATGAGCAGTTCTTC. It is translated as CASGLVLSGAAYNEQFF.

V is TRBV27 and J is TRBJ1-4; D gene unclear. Trimming took 5 bases from V and 6 from J, leaving 10 bases between them. There are 13 residues in the CDR3. CDR1 MNHEY and CDR2 SMNVEV come from the germline V gene (reference sequence). The CDR3 nucleotides are TGTGCCAGCAGTCGGTTGAGGGATGAAAAACTGTTTTTT. Its translation is CASSRLRDEKLFF.

The rearrangement uses TRBV6-5 and TRBJ2-5, with 7 nucleotides matching TRBD1. From germline, CDR1 is MNHEY and CDR2 SVGAGI. This CDR3 spans 15 amino acids. V dropped 8 bases and J dropped 5; count of bases not matched to a gene: 14. CDR3: CASHFRTGPSETQYF. Written as DNA, the CDR3 is TGTGCCAGCCACTTCCGGACAGGTCCGTCCGAGACCCAGTACTTC.

The chain links TRBV11-2 to TRBJ1-2, with a possible D match to TRBD1 (5 bases). Trimming left V 3 bases short and J 3 bases short, with 20 bases between. Per the germline V gene, CDR1 is SGHAT and CDR2 is FQNNGV. This CDR3 contains 17 residues. CDR3 DNA sequence: TGTGCCAGCAGCTTGGTATCGGTCCGGGGGTTCGACTATGGCTACACCTTC. Translation: CASSLVSVRGFDYGYTF.

The genes are TRBV28 and TRBJ2-3; 7 bases agree with TRBD2. There are 14 residues in the CDR3. J lost 2 bases, V lost 5 bases, and 4 bases had no gene match. Germline CDR1 and CDR2: MDHEN and SYDVKM. The CDR3 DNA reads TGTGCCAGCAGTCCCGGGGGGTTCACAGATACGCAGTATTTT. Translated: CASSPGGFTDTQYF.

V is TRBV6-1 and J is TRBJ1-1, with 7 bases matching TRBD1. The trim removed 9 bases at V and 8 bases at J, leaving 6 bases unmatched. The CDR3 spans 11 residues. The germline V gene has CDR1 MNHNS and CDR2 SASEGT. The CDR3 nucleotides are TGTGCCAGTCTGACAGGGCGGGAAGCTTTCTTT. Translated: CASLTGREAFF.

The V call is TRBV29-1, the J call TRBJ1-2; 9 nucleotides align to TRBD1. The V gene end was trimmed by 3 bases and the J gene end by 6 bases; junction bases not matched to a gene: 8. Looked up from germline, CDR1 is SQVTM and CDR2 is ANQGSEA. The CDR3 is made up of 14 amino acids. The CDR3 here is CSVEGDREWDGYTF. CDR3 nucleotides: TGCAGCGTTGAGGGGGACAGGGAGTGGGATGGCTACACCTTC.

CDR3: CASSTMTGQQETQYF. DNA of the CDR3: TGTGCCAGCTCAACAATGACAGGACAACAAGAGACCCAGTACTTC. The rearrangement links TRBV18 to TRBJ2-5; D may be TRBD1 (6 bases). Trimming removed 5 bases from V and 2 bases from J, with 15 bases in between. CDR3 length: 15 amino acids. Germline lookup yields CDR1 KGHSH and CDR2 LQKENI.

The chain employs TRBV11-2 and TRBJ2-7; D ambiguous. Trimming pared 1 base from V and 2 bases from J, leaving 9 bases between. The CDR3 is 14 residues long. Germline CDR1 and CDR2: SGHAT and FQNNGV. The CDR3 spells CASSLGRLPYEQYF. Written as DNA, the CDR3 is TGTGCCAGCAGCTTAGGCAGACTTCCCTACGAGCAGTACTTC.

V and J are TRBV7-3 and TRBJ1-2; D is uncertain. The CDR3 covers 13 residues. Trimming removed 0 bases at V and 0 bases at J, with 2 bases between. CDR1 is SGHTA and CDR2 is FQGTGA in the germline V gene. The CDR3 spells CASSLTANYGYTF. CDR3 coding DNA: TGTGCCAGCAGCTTAACCGCTAACTATGGCTACACCTTC.

This chain connects TRBV18 to TRBJ2-4; 9 bases are a match to TRBD2. Germline CDR1 KGHSH, CDR2 LQKENI. The junction had 8 bases not matched to a gene; V was cut back by 5 bases and J by 3 bases. The CDR3 totals 16 residues. The CDR3 DNA is TGTGCCAGCTCAAATAGCGGGAGTGCGGTCAAAAACATTCAGTACTTC. Encoded protein: CASSNSGSAVKNIQYF.

A note on this clone: Germline is not matched at one junction end, which may reflect a read error. This chain uses TRBV7-7 with TRBJ1-5; TRBD1 is a possible D gene (6 bases). Looked up from germline, CDR1 is SSHAT and CDR2 is FNYEAQ (reference sequence). CDR3 length: 17 residues. This CDR3 reads CASSAHRETLSNQPQHF. The CDR3, as DNA: TGTGCTAGCAGCGCCCACAGGGAAACGTTGAGCAATCAGCCCCAGCATTTT. Based on the CDR3 plus reference TRBV7-7 and TRBJ1-5, the full variable domain is GAGVSQSPRYKVTKRGQDVTLRCDPISSHATLYWYQQALGQGPEFLTYFNYEAQPDKSGLPSDRFSAERPEGSISTLTIQRTEQRDSAMYRCASSAHRETLSNQPQHFGDGTRLSIL.

This chain connects TRBV25-1 to TRBJ2-6; 9 nucleotides agree with TRBD2. The length of the CDR3 is 17 residues. Trimming removed 2 bases from V and 2 bases from J; junction bases left unmatched: 4. Looked up from germline, CDR1 is MGHDK and CDR2 is SYGVNS. The CDR3 loop is CASSEKRGAAGANVLTF. CDR3 in DNA: TGTGCCAGCAGTGAAAAGCGGGGGGCTGCTGGGGCCAACGTCCTGACTTTC.

The chain employs TRBV5-1 and TRBJ2-5; the match to TRBD1 covers 7 bases. This CDR3 has 13 residues. V lost 4 bases and J lost 5; bases outside the gene matches: 5. In germline, CDR1 is SGHRS, CDR2 YFSETQ. The CDR3 DNA reads TGCGCCAGCAGCCCGGGACAGTGGGAGACCCAGTACTTC. This encodes CASSPGQWETQYF.

The V and J genes are TRBV11-2 and TRBJ1-5; a possible D gene is TRBD1 (5 bases). Trimming took off 1 base at V and 2 bases at J, with 12 bases between the two ends. Per germline, CDR1 SGHAT and CDR2 FQNNGV. This CDR3 comprises 16 residues. The CDR3 DNA follows: TGTGCCAGCAGCTTAGCGGGGGGGGGAGGCAATCAGCCCCAGCATTTT. Protein: CASSLAGGGGNQPQHF.

This rearrangement joins TRBV21-1 to TRBJ1-5; the D call in the table, TRBD1, was not verified against the DNA. TRBV21-1 is designated a pseudogene. The CDR3 runs 13 residues. CDR3 region: CASSANSNQPQHF. DNA for the CDR3: TGTGCCAGCAGCGCGAACAGTAATCAGCCCCAGCATTTT.

The rearrangement joins TRBV4-1 to TRBJ2-7; D may be TRBD1 (5 bases). The CDR3 contains 15 residues. Trimming removed 3 bases at V and 4 bases at J, with 16 bases between. The germline CDR1 and CDR2 sequences are MGHRA and YSYEKL. The chain's CDR3 is CASSHELPTGYEQYF. CDR3 sequence (DNA): TGCGCCAGCAGCCATGAATTGCCTACAGGTTACGAGCAGTACTTC.

The chain carries TRBV19 and TRBJ1-4, with D possibly being TRBD1 (6 bases). V shed 4 bases and J shed 6 bases, with 15 bases lying between them. Germline loops: CDR1 LNHDA, CDR2 SQIVND (reference sequence). The CDR3 spans 15 residues. CDR3 nucleotides: TGTGCCAGTAGTAAATACAGGGACCTATATGAAAAACTGTTTTTT. Encoded protein: CASSKYRDLYEKLFF.

This chain links TRBV2 with TRBJ1-1, with TRBD1 matching over 8 bases. Germline V gene data show CDR1 as SNHLY and CDR2 as FYNNEI. V lost 5 bases, J lost 1 base, and 6 bases stayed unmatched. The CDR3 totals 15 residues. CDR3 DNA sequence: TGTGCCAGCAGTTCCCTGGGACAGGCGAACACTGAAGCTTTCTTT. This gives the protein CASSSLGQANTEAFF.

The rearrangement uses TRBV9 and TRBJ2-7, with 14 positions matching TRBD2. Germline CDR1 is SGDLS and CDR2 is YYNGEE. V was clipped by 0 bases and J by 3 bases; unmatched bases: 5. This CDR3 is 17 amino acids long. This CDR3 reads CASSVGLAGGLLYEQYF. The DNA of the CDR3 is TGTGCCAGCAGCGTAGGACTAGCGGGAGGGTTGCTCTACGAGCAGTACTTC.

The chain links TRBV4-1 to TRBJ1-5; 9 bases match TRBD1. Germline-derived CDR1 and CDR2 are MGHRA and YSYEKL. V shed 5 bases, J shed 4 bases, and the junction held 9 bases outside the gene matches. CDR3 size: 16 residues. The CDR3 nucleotides read TGCGCCAGCAGCGCCGGGACAGGGTACGTTAATCAGCCCCAGCATTTT. Translated, it gives CASSAGTGYVNQPQHF.

The chain carries TRBV2 and TRBJ1-2, with D unresolved. The CDR3 runs to 13 residues. Trimming took off 8 bases at V and 1 base at J, with 11 bases between the two ends. Germline V gene lookup returns CDR1 SNHLY and CDR2 FYNNEI. The CDR3 is CASLDTVNYGYTF. CDR3 coding DNA: TGTGCCAGCTTAGATACGGTTAACTATGGCTACACCTTC.

The chain combines TRBV28 with TRBJ2-2, with D possibly TRBD2 on 5 matching bases. Germline CDR1 and CDR2: MDHEN and SYDVKM. Trimming left V 7 bases short and J 2 bases short, with 20 bases between. The CDR3 loop spans 17 amino acids. The CDR3 protein is CASNTAQLVSNTGELFF. CDR3 DNA sequence: TGTGCCAGCAACACTGCCCAACTAGTTTCTAACACCGGGGAGCTGTTTTTT.

The J gene is TRBJ1-1, the V gene TRBV28, with 8 positions matching TRBD1. After removal of 8 bases from V and 1 base from J, the junction contained 6 bases not matched to a gene. Per germline, CDR1 MDHEN and CDR2 SYDVKM. The CDR3 is 14 amino acids. CDR3 in amino acids: CASSRGPWNTEAFF. The CDR3 nucleotides read TGTGCCAGCTCCAGGGGGCCGTGGAACACTGAAGCTTTCTTT. The full variable domain, rest sourced from reference TRBV28 and TRBJ1-1, is DVKVTQSSRYLVKRTGEKVFLECVQDMDHENMFWYRQDPGLGLRLIYFSYDVKMKEKGDIPEGYSVSREKKERFSLILESASTNQTSMYLCASSRGPWNTEAFFGQGTRLTVV.

V is TRBV6-5 and J is TRBJ2-1; weak D call: TRBD2 (6 bases). CDR1 is MNHEY and CDR2 is SVGAGI in the germline V gene. This CDR3 has 14 residues. Trimming took off 2 bases at V and 2 bases at J, with 7 bases between the two ends. CDR3 nucleotides: TGTGCCAGCAGTTACCGGGGGACCTACAATGAGCAGTTCTTC. This codes for CASSYRGTYNEQFF.

The rearrangement joins TRBV27 to TRBJ2-3, with D unresolved. The CDR3 has 15 amino acids. Germline CDR1 MNHEY, CDR2 SMNVEV (reference sequence). Trimming removed 6 bases from V and 2 bases from J, with 15 bases in between. The CDR3 reads CASSSTTGVTDTQYF. The CDR3 DNA is TGTGCCAGCAGCTCGACCACCGGAGTCACAGATACGCAGTATTTT.

V is TRBV11-2 and J is TRBJ1-3; TRBD1 might be the D (6 bases). Germline V lookup: CDR1 SGHAT, CDR2 FQNNGV. The CDR3 runs 14 residues. V gave up 4 bases and J gave up 4 bases, with 11 bases separating them. The DNA of the CDR3 is TGTGCCAGCAGCTCTTGGACAGACGGAAACACCATATATTTT. Amino acid sequence: CASSSWTDGNTIYF.